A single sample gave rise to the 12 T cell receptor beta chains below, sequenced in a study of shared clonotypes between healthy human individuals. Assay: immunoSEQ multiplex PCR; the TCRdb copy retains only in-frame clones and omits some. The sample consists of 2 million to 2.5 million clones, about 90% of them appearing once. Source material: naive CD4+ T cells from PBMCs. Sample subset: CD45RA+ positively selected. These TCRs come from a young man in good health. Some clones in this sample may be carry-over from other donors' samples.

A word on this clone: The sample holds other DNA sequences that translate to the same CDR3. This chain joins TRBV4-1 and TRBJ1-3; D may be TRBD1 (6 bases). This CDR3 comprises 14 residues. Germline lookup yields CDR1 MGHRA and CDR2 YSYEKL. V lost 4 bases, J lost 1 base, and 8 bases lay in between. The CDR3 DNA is TGCGCCAGCAGCCTGCAGGGGTCTGGAAACACCATATATTTT. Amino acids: CASSLQGSGNTIYF.

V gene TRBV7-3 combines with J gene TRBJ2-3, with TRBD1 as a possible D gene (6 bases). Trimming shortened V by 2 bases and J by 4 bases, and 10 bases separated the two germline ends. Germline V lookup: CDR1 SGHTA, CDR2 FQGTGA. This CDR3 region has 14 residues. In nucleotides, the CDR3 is TGTGCCAGCAGCTTACAGGGGACCGCAGATACGCAGTATTTT. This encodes CASSLQGTADTQYF.

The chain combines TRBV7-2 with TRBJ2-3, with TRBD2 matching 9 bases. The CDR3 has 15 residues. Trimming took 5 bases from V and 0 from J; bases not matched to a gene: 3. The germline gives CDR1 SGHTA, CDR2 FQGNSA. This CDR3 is CASSTSGGSTDTQYF. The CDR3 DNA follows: TGTGCCAGCAGCACAAGCGGGGGGAGCACAGATACGCAGTATTTT.

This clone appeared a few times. The DNA of the CDR3 is TGTGCCTGGAACAAGAATGAAAAACTGTTTTTT. Translating it yields CAWNKNEKLFF. V and J are TRBV30 and TRBJ1-4; no firm D call. V was shortened by 4 bases and J by 5 bases, with 5 bases between the two germline ends. CDR1 and CDR2 from the germline V gene are GTSNPN and SVGIG (reference sequence). The CDR3 is made up of 11 amino acids.

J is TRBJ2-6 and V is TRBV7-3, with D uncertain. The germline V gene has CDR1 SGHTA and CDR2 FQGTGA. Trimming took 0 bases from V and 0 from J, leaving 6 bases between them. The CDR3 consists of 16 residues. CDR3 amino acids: CASSLTAGSGANVLTF. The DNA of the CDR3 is TGTGCCAGCAGCTTAACGGCAGGCTCTGGGGCCAACGTCCTGACTTTC.

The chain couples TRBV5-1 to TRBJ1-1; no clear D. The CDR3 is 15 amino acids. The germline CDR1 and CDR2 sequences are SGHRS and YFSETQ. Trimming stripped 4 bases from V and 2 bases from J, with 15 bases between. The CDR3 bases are TGCGCCAGCAGCCTTGCCCTCCGGGCTAACACTGAAGCTTTCTTT. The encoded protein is CASSLALRANTEAFF. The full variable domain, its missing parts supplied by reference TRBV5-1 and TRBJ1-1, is KAGVTQTPRYLIKTRGQQVTLSCSPISGHRSVSWYQQTPGQGLQFLFEYFSETQRNKGNFPGRFSGRQFSNSRSEMNVSTLELGDSALYLCASSLALRANTEAFFGQGTRLTVV.

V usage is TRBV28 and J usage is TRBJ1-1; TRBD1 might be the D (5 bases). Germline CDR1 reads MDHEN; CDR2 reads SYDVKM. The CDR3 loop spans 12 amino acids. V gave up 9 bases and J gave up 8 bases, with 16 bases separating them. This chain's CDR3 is CASITGSLEAFF. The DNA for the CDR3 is TGTGCCAGTATAACAGGATCCCTCGAAGCTTTCTTT.

As DNA, the CDR3 is TGTGCCAGCAGCCGGACAGGGGACGTTAGCACAGATACGCAGTATTTT. The encoded protein is CASSRTGDVSTDTQYF. V usage is TRBV7-2 and J usage is TRBJ2-3; 9 nucleotides align to TRBD1. The V segment lost 5 bases and the J segment 0 bases; nucleotides outside the gene matches: 6. CDR3 size: 16 residues. Germline-derived CDR1 and CDR2 are SGHTA and FQGNSA.

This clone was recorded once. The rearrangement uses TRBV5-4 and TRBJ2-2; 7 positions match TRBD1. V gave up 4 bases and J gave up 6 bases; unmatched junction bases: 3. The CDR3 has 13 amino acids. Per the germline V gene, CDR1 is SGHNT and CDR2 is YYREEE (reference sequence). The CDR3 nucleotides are TGTGCCAGCAGCAACCAGGGGGCCGGGGAGCTGTTTTTT. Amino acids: CASSNQGAGELFF.

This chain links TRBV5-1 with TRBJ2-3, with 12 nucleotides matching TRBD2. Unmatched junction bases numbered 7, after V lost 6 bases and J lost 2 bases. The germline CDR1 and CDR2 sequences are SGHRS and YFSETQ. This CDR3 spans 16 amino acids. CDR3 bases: TGCGCCAGCACATATAGACTAGCGGGAGCCACAGATACGCAGTATTTT. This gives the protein CASTYRLAGATDTQYF.

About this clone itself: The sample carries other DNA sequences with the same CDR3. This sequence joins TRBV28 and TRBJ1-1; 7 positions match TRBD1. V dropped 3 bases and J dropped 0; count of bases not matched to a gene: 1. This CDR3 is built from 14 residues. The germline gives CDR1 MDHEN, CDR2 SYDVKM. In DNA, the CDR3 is TGTGCCAGCAGTTTGGGACAGCTGAACACTGAAGCTTTCTTT. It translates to CASSLGQLNTEAFF. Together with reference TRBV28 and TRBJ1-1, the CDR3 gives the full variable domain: DVKVTQSSRYLVKRTGEKVFLECVQDMDHENMFWYRQDPGLGLRLIYFSYDVKMKEKGDIPEGYSVSREKKERFSLILESASTNQTSMYLCASSLGQLNTEAFFGQGTRLTVV.

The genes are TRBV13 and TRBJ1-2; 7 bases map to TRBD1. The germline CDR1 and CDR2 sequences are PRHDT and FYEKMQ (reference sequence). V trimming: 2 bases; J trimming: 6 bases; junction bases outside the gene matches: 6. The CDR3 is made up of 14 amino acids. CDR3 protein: CASSLSRGLDGYTF. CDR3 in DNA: TGTGCCAGCAGCTTATCTAGGGGGCTCGATGGCTACACCTTC.